These T cell receptor beta chains were read from a single sample in a study of technical replicates of blood from several donors. Sequencing used immunoSEQ multiplex PCR; TCRdb keeps in-frame clones, though not all of them. The sample shows around 81,000 clones, 75% to 90% of them seen only once. Material for sequencing was PBMCs. The source is a human donor in good health. Some clones in this sample may be carry-over from other donors' samples. CDR3s include the opening cysteine and the closing phenylalanine or tryptophan.

j_gene | v_gene | CDR3aa
TRBJ2-1 | TRBV21-1 | CASSKVPKGGLVHEQFF
TRBJ2-7 | TRBV28 | CASRGRKSYEQYF
TRBJ1-1 | TRBV5-1 | CASSGGDRGSTEAFF
TRBJ2-1 | TRBV10-3 | CAISLAGESYNEQFF
TRBJ2-1 | TRBV9 | CASSVARGGSYNEQFF
TRBJ2-3 | TRBV6-1 | CASSAPPGQINTDTQYF
TRBJ1-5 | TRBV6-1 | CASSAYRGDNQPQHF
TRBJ2-7 | TRBV7-2 | CASSLAGGSQNEQYF
TRBJ1-1 | TRBV19 | CASSIRGILNTEAFF
TRBJ2-7 | TRBV19 | CASSIDRGTSGSSYEQYF
TRBJ2-1 | TRBV7-3 | CASSLLGDEQFF
TRBJ2-7 | TRBV7-9 | CASGGLGPSYEQYF
TRBJ1-1 | TRBV10-1 | CASLPFRHTEDTEAFF
TRBJ1-6 | TRBV4-2 | CASSQGDRGYNSPLHF
TRBJ2-3 | TRBV7-2 | CASSLVAGSTDTQYF
TRBJ2-7 | TRBV30 | CAWSTGQPAYEQYF
TRBJ2-1 | TRBV10-3 | CAISILGNEQFF